This T cell receptor (beta chain) was retrieved from a study of T-cell memory formation after mild COVID-19. The wider study: Most TCR clusters belonged to a single donor. Study-level findings and limits: Clones that contracted from day 15 to 85 had balanced CD4/CD8; later expanders were CD4+ biased. Memory from before infection featured some responding clones, which suggests cross-reactive memory joined. Contracting CD4+ clones were located mainly in CM and EM, and CD8+ clones in EMRA.

This CDR3 spans 13 amino acids. Germline V gene data show CDR1 as SEHNR and CDR2 as FQNEAQ (reference sequence). Between the trimmed V and J ends, which lost 5 bases and 4 bases, there was a span of 9 bases. MiXCR, run by TCRdb on the 5' RACE reads, gives a single entry per CDR3 protein. The table lists over 150,000 distinct CDR3 sequences, 10% to 15% of them singletons. This clonotype was counted only a few times. No antigen is known for it. The specimen was PBMCs or a T cell subset sorted from them (not recorded which). The source is a young man who had mild COVID-19 (a few samples of this study predate the infection). Cell type and time point are not known. J is TRBJ2-1 and V is TRBV7-9; D remains unclear. The CDR3 region is CASSAYSYNEQFF. CDR3 DNA: TGTGCCAGCAGCGCCTACAGTTACAATGAGCAGTTCTTC.